This T cell receptor beta chain is from a study of cytomegalovirus exposure and HLA in healthy donors. With 60 Vbeta and 13 Jbeta primers, the PCR was carried out. Sequencing was performed with immunoSEQ multiplex PCR; in TCRdb, only in-frame clones are kept and a portion is missing. This table holds just over 200,000 clones, roughly three quarters found once. Sequenced: PBMCs. This clonotype was obtained from a man aged 50 to 60 in good health and CMV-seronegative.

The CDR3 DNA follows: TGTGCCAGCAGCTTAGACGGGGTGCCCTACAATGAGCAGTTCTTC. This gives the protein CASSLDGVPYNEQFF. The rearrangement links TRBV7-6 to TRBJ2-1; tentative D call: TRBD2 (5 bases). The CDR3 has 15 amino acids. Germline values: CDR1 SGHVS, CDR2 FNYEAQ. Between the trimmed V and J ends, which lost 1 base and 2 bases, there was a span of 9 bases.